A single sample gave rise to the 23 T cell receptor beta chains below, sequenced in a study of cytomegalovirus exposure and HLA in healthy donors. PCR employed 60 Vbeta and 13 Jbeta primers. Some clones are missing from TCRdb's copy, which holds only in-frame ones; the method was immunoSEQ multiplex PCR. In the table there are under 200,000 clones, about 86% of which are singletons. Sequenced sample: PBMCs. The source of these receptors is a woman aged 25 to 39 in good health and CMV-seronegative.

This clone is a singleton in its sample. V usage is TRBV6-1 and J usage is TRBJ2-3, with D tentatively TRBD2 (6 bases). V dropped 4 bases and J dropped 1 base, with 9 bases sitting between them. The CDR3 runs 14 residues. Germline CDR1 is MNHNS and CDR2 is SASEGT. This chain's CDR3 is CASSASSGTDTQYF. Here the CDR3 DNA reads TGTGCCAGCAGTGCATCTAGCGGCACAGATACGCAGTATTTT.

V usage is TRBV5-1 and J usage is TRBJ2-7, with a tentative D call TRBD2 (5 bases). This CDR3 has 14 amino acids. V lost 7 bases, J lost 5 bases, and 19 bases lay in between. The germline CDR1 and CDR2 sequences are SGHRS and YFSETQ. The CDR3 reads CASGTGNPLDEQYF. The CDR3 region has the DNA TGCGCCAGCGGTACGGGGAACCCCCTTGACGAGCAGTACTTC.

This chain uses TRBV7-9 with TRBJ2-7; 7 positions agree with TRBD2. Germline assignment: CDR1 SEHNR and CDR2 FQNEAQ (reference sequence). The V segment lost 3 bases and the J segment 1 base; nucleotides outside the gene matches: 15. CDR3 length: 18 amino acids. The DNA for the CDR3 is TGTGCCAGCAGCTTGCACGTGGGAGGGGCAGGGCTATCCTACGAGCAGTACTTC. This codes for CASSLHVGGAGLSYEQYF.

CDR3 coding DNA: TGTGCCATCAGTGCACAGGTCGGTGAAAAACTGTTTTTT. This encodes CAISAQVGEKLFF. The gene calls are TRBV10-3 and TRBJ1-4, with D tentatively TRBD1 (5 bases). CDR3 length: 13 residues. Germline assignment: CDR1 ENHRY and CDR2 SYGVKD. Trimming removed 4 bases at V and 7 bases at J, with 10 bases between.

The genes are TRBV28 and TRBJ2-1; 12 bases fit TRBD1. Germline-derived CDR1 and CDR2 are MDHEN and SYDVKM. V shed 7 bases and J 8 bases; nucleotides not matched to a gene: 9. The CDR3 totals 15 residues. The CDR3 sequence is CASTPGQGAEHEQFF. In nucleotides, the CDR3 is TGTGCCAGCACCCCGGGACAGGGGGCGGAACATGAGCAGTTCTTC.

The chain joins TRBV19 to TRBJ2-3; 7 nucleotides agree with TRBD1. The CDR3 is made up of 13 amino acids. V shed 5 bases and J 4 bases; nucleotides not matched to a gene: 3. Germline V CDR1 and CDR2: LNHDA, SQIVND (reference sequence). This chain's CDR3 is CASSDRVADTQYF. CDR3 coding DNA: TGTGCCAGTAGTGACAGGGTGGCAGATACGCAGTATTTT.

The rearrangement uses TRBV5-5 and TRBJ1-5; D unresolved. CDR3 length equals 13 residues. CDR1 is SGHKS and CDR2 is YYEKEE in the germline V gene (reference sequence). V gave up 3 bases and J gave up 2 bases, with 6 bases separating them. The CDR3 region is CASSSRGNQPQHF. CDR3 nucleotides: TGTGCCAGCAGCTCCCGGGGCAATCAGCCCCAGCATTTT. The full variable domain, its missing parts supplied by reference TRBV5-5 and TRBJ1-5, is DAGVTQSPTHLIKTRGQQVTLRCSPISGHKSVSWYQQVLGQGPQFIFQYYEKEERGRGNFPDRFSARQFPNYSSELNVNALLLGDSALYLCASSSRGNQPQHFGDGTRLSIL.

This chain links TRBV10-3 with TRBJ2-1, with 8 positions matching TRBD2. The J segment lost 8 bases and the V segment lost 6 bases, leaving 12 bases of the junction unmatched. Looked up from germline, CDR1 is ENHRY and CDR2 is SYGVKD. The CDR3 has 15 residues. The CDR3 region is CAIRRGSGSLDEQFF. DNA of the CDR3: TGTGCCATCAGGCGGGGAAGCGGGAGTTTGGATGAGCAGTTCTTC.

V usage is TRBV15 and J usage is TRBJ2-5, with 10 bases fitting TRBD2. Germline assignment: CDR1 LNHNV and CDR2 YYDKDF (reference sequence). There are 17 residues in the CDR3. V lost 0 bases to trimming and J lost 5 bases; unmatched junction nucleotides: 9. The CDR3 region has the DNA TGTGCCACCAGCAGAGACCCGACTAGCGGGCGACGGGAGACCCAGTACTTC. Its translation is CATSRDPTSGRRETQYF.

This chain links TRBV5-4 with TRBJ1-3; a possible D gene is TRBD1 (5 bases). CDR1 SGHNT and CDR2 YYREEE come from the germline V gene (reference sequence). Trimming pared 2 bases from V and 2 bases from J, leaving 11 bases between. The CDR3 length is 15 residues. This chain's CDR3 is CASSFTGTAGNTIYF. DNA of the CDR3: TGTGCCAGCAGCTTTACAGGAACTGCTGGAAACACCATATATTTT.

The CDR3 sequence: CASSLGTGWARTEAFF. As DNA, the CDR3 is TGTGCCAGCAGCCTCGGGACAGGATGGGCTAGGACTGAAGCTTTCTTT. The rearrangement joins TRBV5-6 to TRBJ1-1, with 8 positions matching TRBD1. Germline CDR1 is SGHDT and CDR2 is YYEEEE. This CDR3 contains 16 residues. Trimming cost V 4 bases and J 5 bases; bases outside gene matches: 13.

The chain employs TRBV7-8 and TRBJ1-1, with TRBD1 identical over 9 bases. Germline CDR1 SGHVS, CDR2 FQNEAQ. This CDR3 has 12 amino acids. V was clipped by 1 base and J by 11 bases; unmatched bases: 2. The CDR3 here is CASSLVGQGAFF. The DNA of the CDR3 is TGTGCCAGCAGCTTAGTAGGACAGGGGGCTTTCTTT. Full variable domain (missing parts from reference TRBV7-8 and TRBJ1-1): GAGVSQSPRYKVAKRGQDVALRCDPISGHVSLFWYQQALGQGPEFLTYFQNEAQLDKSGLPSDRFFAERPEGSVSTLKIQRTQQEDSAVYLCASSLVGQGAFFGQGTRLTVV.

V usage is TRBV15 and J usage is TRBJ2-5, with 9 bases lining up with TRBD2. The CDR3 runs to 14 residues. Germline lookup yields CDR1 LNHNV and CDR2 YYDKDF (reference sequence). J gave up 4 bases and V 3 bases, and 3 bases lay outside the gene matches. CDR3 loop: CATSSSGSGETQYF. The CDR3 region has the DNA TGTGCCACCAGCAGTAGCGGGAGTGGAGAGACCCAGTACTTC.

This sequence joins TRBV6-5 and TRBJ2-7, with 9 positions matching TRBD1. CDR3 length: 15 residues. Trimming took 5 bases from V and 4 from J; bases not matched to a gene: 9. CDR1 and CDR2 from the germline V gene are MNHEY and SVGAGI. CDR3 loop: CASSPPTGGQYEQYF. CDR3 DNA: TGTGCCAGCAGTCCGCCGACAGGGGGGCAATACGAGCAGTACTTC.

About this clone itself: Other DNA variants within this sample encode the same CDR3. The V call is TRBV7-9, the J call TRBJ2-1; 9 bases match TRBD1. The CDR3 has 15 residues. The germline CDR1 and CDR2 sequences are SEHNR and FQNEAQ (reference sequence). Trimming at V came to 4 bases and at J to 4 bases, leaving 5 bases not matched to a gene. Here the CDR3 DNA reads TGTGCCAGCAGCTCACCGGGACAGGGATACAATGAGCAGTTCTTC. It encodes CASSSPGQGYNEQFF.

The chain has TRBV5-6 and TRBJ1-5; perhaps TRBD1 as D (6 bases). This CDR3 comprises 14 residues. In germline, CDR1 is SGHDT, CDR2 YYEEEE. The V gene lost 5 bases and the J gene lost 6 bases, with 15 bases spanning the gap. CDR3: CASRRQGLGQPQHF. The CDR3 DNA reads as TGTGCCAGCAGAAGGCAGGGGCTCGGTCAGCCCCAGCATTTT. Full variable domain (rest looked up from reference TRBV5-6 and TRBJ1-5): DAGVTQSPTHLIKTRGQQVTLRCSPKSGHDTVSWYQQALGQGPQFIFQYYEEEERQRGNFPDRFSGHQFPNYSSELNVNALLLGDSALYLCASRRQGLGQPQHFGDGTRLSIL.

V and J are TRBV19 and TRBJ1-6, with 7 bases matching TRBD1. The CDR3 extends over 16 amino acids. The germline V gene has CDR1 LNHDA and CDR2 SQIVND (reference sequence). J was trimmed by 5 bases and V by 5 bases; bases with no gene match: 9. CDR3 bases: TGTGCCAGTAGTTTCTGGACAGGCATCAATAATTCACCCCTCCACTTT. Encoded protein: CASSFWTGINNSPLHF.

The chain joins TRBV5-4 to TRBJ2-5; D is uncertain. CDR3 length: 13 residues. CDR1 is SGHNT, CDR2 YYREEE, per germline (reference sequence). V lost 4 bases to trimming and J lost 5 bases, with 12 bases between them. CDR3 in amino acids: CASSQAPRETQYF. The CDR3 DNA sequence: TGTGCCAGCAGCCAAGCTCCCCGGGAGACCCAGTACTTC.

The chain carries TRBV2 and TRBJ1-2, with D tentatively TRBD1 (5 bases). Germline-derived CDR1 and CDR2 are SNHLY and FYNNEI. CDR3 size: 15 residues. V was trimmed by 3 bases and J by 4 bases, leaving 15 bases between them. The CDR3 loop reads CASSEGQAVIYGYTF. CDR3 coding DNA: TGTGCCAGCAGTGAGGGGCAGGCGGTTATCTATGGCTACACCTTC. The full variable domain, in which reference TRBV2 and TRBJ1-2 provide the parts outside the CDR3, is EPEVTQTPSHQVTQMGQEVILRCVPISNHLYFYWYRQILGQKVEFLVSFYNNEISEKSEIFDDQFSVERPDGSNFTLKIRSTKLEDSAMYFCASSEGQAVIYGYTFGSGTRLTVV.

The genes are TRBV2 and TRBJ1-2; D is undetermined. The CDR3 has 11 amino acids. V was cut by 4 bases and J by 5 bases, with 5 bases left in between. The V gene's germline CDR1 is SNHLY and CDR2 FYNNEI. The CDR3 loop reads CASSAEYGYTF. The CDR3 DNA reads TGTGCCAGCAGTGCGGAGTATGGCTACACCTTC.

CDR3 sequence: CSVRDSPSNQPQHF. The CDR3 DNA sequence: TGCAGCGTTAGGGACAGCCCTAGCAATCAGCCCCAGCATTTT. The V gene is TRBV29-1, the J gene TRBJ1-5; TRBD1 aligns across 7 bases. From germline, CDR1 is SQVTM and CDR2 ANQGSEA. V lost 5 bases to trimming and J lost 0 bases; unmatched junction nucleotides: 4. CDR3 size: 14 residues.

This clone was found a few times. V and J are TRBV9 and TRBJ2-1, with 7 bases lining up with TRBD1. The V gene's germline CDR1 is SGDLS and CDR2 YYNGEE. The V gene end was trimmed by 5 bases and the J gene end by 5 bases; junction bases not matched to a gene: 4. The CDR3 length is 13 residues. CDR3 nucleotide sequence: TGTGCCAGCAGTGGGACAGACCACAATGAGCAGTTCTTC. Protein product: CASSGTDHNEQFF.

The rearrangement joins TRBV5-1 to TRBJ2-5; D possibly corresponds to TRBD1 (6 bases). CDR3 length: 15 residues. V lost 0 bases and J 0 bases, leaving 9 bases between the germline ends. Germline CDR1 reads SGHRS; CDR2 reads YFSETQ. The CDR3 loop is CASSLAQGNQETQYF. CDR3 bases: TGCGCCAGCAGCTTGGCACAGGGAAACCAAGAGACCCAGTACTTC.